Listed here are 27 T cell receptor beta chains from one sample, sequenced in a study of spatial heterogeneity in lung cancer. Documented time point: blood at routine non-recurrence follow-up after resection. MiXCR, applied by TCRdb to the 5' RACE reads, yields one record per CDR3 protein. The sample holds roughly 71,000 distinct CDR3 sequences; 8% to 10% are singletons and the top ten take 1.9%. Material: PBMCs, obtained at follow-up. These receptors were taken from a female donor with early-stage non-small cell lung cancer.

This clonotype was detected ten times or more. The V and J genes are TRBV27 and TRBJ2-7, with 7 positions matching TRBD2. Germline trimming cut 7 bases from V and 4 bases from J; bases unmatched to any gene: 13. This CDR3 is built from 15 residues. Germline CDR1 is MNHEY and CDR2 is SMNVEV (reference sequence). The CDR3 sequence: CASTRIGGGLYEQYF. In DNA form, the CDR3 reads TGTGCCAGCACCCGAATCGGGGGAGGGCTTTACGAGCAGTACTTC.

In this sample, this clonotype turned up a few times. The V call is TRBV4-1, the J call TRBJ1-1; no clear D gene. V shed 1 base and J shed 4 bases, with 13 bases lying between them. CDR3 length equals 15 residues. Germline CDR1 is MGHRA and CDR2 is YSYEKL. CDR3 sequence: CASSQGQNSGTEAFF. The CDR3, as DNA: TGCGCCAGCAGCCAAGGTCAGAATTCGGGCACTGAAGCTTTCTTT.

The J gene is TRBJ2-3, the V gene TRBV20-1; 11 bases are a match to TRBD1. The CDR3 length is 16 residues. Per the germline V gene, CDR1 is DFQATT and CDR2 is SNEGSKA (reference sequence). With V trimmed by 5 bases and J by 4 bases, 11 bases remained unmatched. The CDR3 spells CSAPTPDRGRPDTQYF. In DNA, the CDR3 is TGCAGTGCTCCGACCCCGGACAGGGGGCGCCCAGATACGCAGTATTTT.

This clonotype was detected only a few times. V gene TRBV28 combines with J gene TRBJ2-7; D remains unclear. Germline CDR1 is MDHEN and CDR2 is SYDVKM. V dropped 1 base and J dropped 3 bases, with 10 bases sitting between them. This CDR3 has 14 residues. This CDR3 reads CASSLYDGVYEQYF. The CDR3 DNA reads as TGTGCCAGCAGTTTATATGACGGAGTCTACGAGCAGTACTTC.

This clonotype showed up many times. The gene calls are TRBV19 and TRBJ1-2, with no clear D. The germline V and J ends were trimmed by 5 bases and 0 bases, with 13 bases remaining between them. This CDR3 is built from 15 residues. Germline CDR1 reads LNHDA; CDR2 reads SQIVND (reference sequence). CDR3 loop: CASSLSRRANYGYTF. The CDR3 DNA sequence: TGTGCCAGTAGTCTATCCAGAAGAGCTAACTATGGCTACACCTTC.

This clonotype was seen repeatedly, ten times or more. The J gene is TRBJ2-1, the V gene TRBV20-1, with D unclear. The V and J ends lost 3 bases and 3 bases respectively, with 15 bases between them. The CDR3 loop spans 15 amino acids. The germline CDR1 and CDR2 sequences are DFQATT and SNEGSKA (reference sequence). CDR3 loop: CSASFPSLNYNEQFF. In DNA form, the CDR3 reads TGCAGTGCTAGTTTTCCCAGCCTTAACTACAATGAGCAGTTCTTC.

This clonotype was picked up a small number of times. This may be a read error: a much more frequent sequence differs by one nucleotide. The chain is built from TRBV5-4 and TRBJ2-5; D uncertain. CDR1 and CDR2 from the germline V gene are SGHNT and YYREEE (reference sequence). The CDR3 is 16 amino acids. For the CDR3, the DNA is TGTGCCAGCAACTTGGCCACCGCAAGGAGCGAAGAGACCCAGTACTTC. Protein product: CASNLATARSEETQYF.

This chain joins TRBV5-1 and TRBJ2-7; 7 bases are a match to TRBD1. J gave up 4 bases and V 4 bases, and 5 bases lay outside the gene matches. The CDR3 runs to 13 residues. Germline V gives CDR1 SGHRS, CDR2 YFSETQ. CDR3 nucleotide sequence: TGCGCCAGCAGCACAGGACAGGAATACGAGCAGTACTTC. Protein product: CASSTGQEYEQYF.

This clonotype came up many times. The V and J genes are TRBV13 and TRBJ2-4; 9 bases match TRBD2. Germline V CDR1 and CDR2: PRHDT, FYEKMQ (reference sequence). The CDR3 sequence is 14 residues long. Germline trimming cut 4 bases from V and 9 bases from J; bases unmatched to any gene: 7. CDR3 sequence reads: CASSSGLAWGIQYF. The DNA of the CDR3 is TGTGCCAGCAGCTCAGGACTAGCGTGGGGCATTCAGTACTTC.

This clonotype was seen repeatedly, ten times or more. The chain combines TRBV7-2 with TRBJ2-1; D uncertain. Germline lookup yields CDR1 SGHTA and CDR2 FQGNSA. The CDR3 has 11 residues. V lost 2 bases to trimming and J lost 6 bases, with 2 bases between them. The CDR3 DNA follows: TGTGCCAGCAGCTTATCCAATGAGCAGTTCTTC. Translation: CASSLSNEQFF.

This clonotype was counted many times. The chain uses TRBV6-5 and TRBJ1-1; D unclear. Germline V CDR1 and CDR2: MNHEY, SVGAGI. V was trimmed by 0 bases and J by 8 bases, leaving 10 bases between them. The CDR3 spans 13 residues. CDR3 bases: TGTGCCAGCAGTTACTCCCCGACATCGGAAGCTTTCTTT. Its translation is CASSYSPTSEAFF.

V usage is TRBV7-2 and J usage is TRBJ2-7; 12 bases map to TRBD2. V gave up 5 bases and J gave up 3 bases; unmatched junction bases: 8. This CDR3 is built from 16 residues. Germline loops: CDR1 SGHTA, CDR2 FQGNSA. CDR3 bases: TGTGCCAGCAGCCCACGGACTAGCGGGATGGTCTACGAGCAGTACTTC. Protein sequence: CASSPRTSGMVYEQYF.

The rearrangement uses TRBV5-1 and TRBJ2-7, with 7 bases identical to TRBD2. Unmatched junction bases numbered 9, after V lost 4 bases and J lost 2 bases. This CDR3 spans 15 amino acids. Germline CDR1 and CDR2: SGHRS and YFSETQ. The CDR3 protein is CASSPGSGATYEQYF. CDR3 sequence (DNA): TGCGCCAGCAGCCCCGGGAGCGGGGCCACCTACGAGCAGTACTTC.

Ten or more counts support this clonotype. V is TRBV12-3 or TRBV12-4 and J is TRBJ1-4; possible D gene TRBD1, 6 bases. Trimming took off 5 bases at V and 1 base at J, with 8 bases between the two ends. The CDR3 consists of 14 residues. CDR3 bases: TGTGCCAGCAGTATACAGGGAACTAATGAAAAACTGTTTTTT. It encodes CASSIQGTNEKLFF.

The chain couples TRBV6-1 to TRBJ1-5; D may be TRBD1 (6 bases). The V gene's germline CDR1 is MNHNS and CDR2 SASEGT. With 7 bases removed from V and 9 bases from J, the gap between germline ends came to 16 bases. This CDR3 has 13 residues. For the CDR3, the DNA is TGTGCCAGCAAAACAGGGACCATATGGCCCCAGCATTTT. Translated, it gives CASKTGTIWPQHF.

This clonotype was counted only a few times. V and J are TRBV5-1 and TRBJ2-7; weak D call: TRBD2 (6 bases). With 4 bases removed from V and 3 bases from J, the gap between germline ends came to 14 bases. The CDR3 runs to 14 residues. Germline CDR1 reads SGHRS; CDR2 reads YFSETQ. The CDR3 nucleotides read TGCGCCAGCAGCCTCCACAAGGACTACTACGAGCAGTACTTC. This gives the protein CASSLHKDYYEQYF.

This clonotype was seen ten or more times. This sequence joins TRBV29-1 and TRBJ1-2; 7 nucleotides match TRBD1. Per germline, CDR1 SQVTM and CDR2 ANQGSEA. Unmatched junction bases numbered 2, after V lost 6 bases and J lost 4 bases. The CDR3 is 11 amino acids. The CDR3 reads CSVAGGYGYTF. CDR3 bases: TGCAGCGTGGCAGGGGGCTATGGCTACACCTTC.

This clonotype was observed at least ten times. V is TRBV5-1 and J is TRBJ2-7; the D is unclear. Germline CDR1 is SGHRS and CDR2 is YFSETQ. CDR3 length: 14 residues. V was clipped by 3 bases and J by 6 bases, with 16 bases between them. CDR3 residues: CASSSERLLAEQYF. CDR3 sequence (DNA): TGCGCCAGCAGCTCCGAAAGACTCTTAGCCGAGCAGTACTTC.

This clonotype was seen repeatedly, ten times or more. V gene TRBV28 combines with J gene TRBJ1-5, with D tentatively TRBD1 (5 bases). CDR1 is MDHEN, CDR2 SYDVKM, per germline. Trimming removed 3 bases at V and 7 bases at J, with 10 bases between. The CDR3 has 13 residues. This chain's CDR3 is CASSLERGQPQHF. The CDR3 DNA reads TGTGCCAGCAGTTTGGAAAGGGGACAGCCCCAGCATTTT.

This clonotype was seen ten or more times. This chain links TRBV9 with TRBJ2-3; D possibly corresponds to TRBD1 (7 bases). CDR3 length: 15 amino acids. V gave up 4 bases and J gave up 5 bases, with 17 bases separating them. Germline-derived CDR1 and CDR2 are SGDLS and YYNGEE. The CDR3 DNA reads as TGTGCCAGCAGCCCTCGAGACAGGGAGGTAGATACGCAGTATTTT. This codes for CASSPRDREVDTQYF.

This clonotype was seen many times. The chain is built from TRBV6-5 and TRBJ2-7; 8 bases line up with TRBD2. V lost 2 bases and J lost 6; bases outside the gene matches: 15. Germline-derived CDR1 and CDR2 are MNHEY and SVGAGI. CDR3 length: 17 amino acids. The CDR3: CASSYVGGKAGVSEQYF. CDR3 DNA: TGTGCCAGCAGTTACGTGGGGGGAAAAGCGGGAGTAAGCGAGCAGTACTTC.

V gene TRBV7-2 combines with J gene TRBJ2-7; D ambiguous. This CDR3 spans 14 amino acids. Trimming removed 6 bases from V and 2 bases from J, with 14 bases in between. Germline-derived CDR1 and CDR2 are SGHTA and FQGNSA. The CDR3 loop is CASSLHKAAYEQYF. The CDR3 DNA reads as TGTGCCAGCAGTCTTCACAAAGCCGCCTACGAGCAGTACTTC.

This clonotype was observed at least ten times. The chain joins TRBV7-9 to TRBJ2-2, with 12 bases matching TRBD2. The CDR3 has 17 amino acids. J was trimmed by 7 bases and V by 2 bases; bases with no gene match: 8. Germline CDR1 reads SEHNR; CDR2 reads FQNEAQ (reference sequence). The CDR3 DNA is TGTGCCAGCAGCTTATTTGGGACTAGCGGGCCCAGCGGGGAGCTGTTTTTT. It yields the protein CASSLFGTSGPSGELFF. The variable domain in full, with the rest retrieved from reference TRBV7-9 and TRBJ2-2, is DTGVSQNPRHKITKRGQNVTFRCDPISEHNRLYWYRQTLGQGPEFLTYFQNEAQLEKSRLLSDRFSAERPKGSFSTLEIQRTEQGDSAMYLCASSLFGTSGPSGELFFGEGSRLTVL.

There are many counts of this clonotype. V usage is TRBV20-1 and J usage is TRBJ1-1, with TRBD1 identical over 8 bases. The CDR3 covers 12 residues. V was clipped by 6 bases and J by 6 bases; unmatched bases: 6. Germline V gives CDR1 DFQATT, CDR2 SNEGSKA (reference sequence). The CDR3 DNA sequence: TGCAGTGCACCGACAGGGGACGCTGAAGCTTTCTTT. It is translated as CSAPTGDAEAFF.

The sample holds many counts of this clonotype. The chain links TRBV14 to TRBJ2-2; no clear D. Per germline, CDR1 SGHDN and CDR2 FVKESK. The CDR3 has 20 amino acids. V was cut by 5 bases and J by 6 bases, with 31 bases left in between. The CDR3 sequence: CASSALGSGRILGFAGELFF. The CDR3 DNA follows: TGTGCCAGCAGCGCATTGGGTTCTGGACGAATCTTAGGTTTCGCCGGGGAGCTGTTTTTT.

This clonotype was picked up a small number of times. The chain links TRBV7-3 to TRBJ2-2; D unclear. Trimming shortened V by 1 base and J by 6 bases, and 9 bases separated the two germline ends. The CDR3 is 14 amino acids. Germline V lookup: CDR1 SGHTA, CDR2 FQGTGA. CDR3 DNA sequence: TGTGCCAGCAGCTTAAGTCTGGTTTCCGGGGAGCTGTTTTTT. Translated: CASSLSLVSGELFF.

This clonotype was counted ten times or more. The V and J genes are TRBV28 and TRBJ2-1, with 12 bases identical to TRBD2. Trimming cost V 6 bases and J 7 bases; bases outside gene matches: 4. The V gene's germline CDR1 is MDHEN and CDR2 SYDVKM. CDR3 length: 14 amino acids. The CDR3 is CASRTSGSRNEQFF. The CDR3 nucleotides are TGTGCCAGCAGGACTAGCGGGAGTAGAAATGAGCAGTTCTTC.